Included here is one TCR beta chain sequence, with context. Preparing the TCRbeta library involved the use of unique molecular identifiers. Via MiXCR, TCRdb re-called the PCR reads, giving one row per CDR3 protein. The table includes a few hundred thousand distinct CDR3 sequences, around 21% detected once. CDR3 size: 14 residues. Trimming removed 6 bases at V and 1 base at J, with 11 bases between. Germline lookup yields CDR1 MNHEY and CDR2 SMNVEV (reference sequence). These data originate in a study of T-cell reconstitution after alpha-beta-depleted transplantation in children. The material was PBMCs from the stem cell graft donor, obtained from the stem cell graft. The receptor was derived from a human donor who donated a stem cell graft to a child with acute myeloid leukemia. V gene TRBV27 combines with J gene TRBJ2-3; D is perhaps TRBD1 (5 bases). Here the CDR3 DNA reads TGTGCCAGCAGAGTAGGGGTTGGCACAGATACGCAGTATTTT. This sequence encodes CASRVGVGTDTQYF.